This T cell receptor beta chain was recorded in a study of blood T cell repertoires in COVID-19 (dated by TCRdb to 2020 to 2021). At the level of the whole study: Samples covering the acute and convalescent phases of COVID-19 were provided by collaborators in the United States, Italy and Spain. The dataset comprised deeply sampled blood TCRbeta repertoires from subjects exposed to, actively infected with, or recovered from COVID-19. The prospective study material was composed of cDNA or gDNA derived from T cells, B-cell-depleted T cells, or PBMCs. Samples were obtained from the ongoing ImmuneRACE study (first 160 participants) and from 950 to 1,500 subjects provided by 6 global collaborators. HLA class I and class II types, where available, came from metadata supplied by the sample provider rather than from assay-based typing. The repertoires were released in a freely available public database intended as a resource for research on the immune response to SARS-CoV-2. Nearly every sample came with metadata listing a de-identified subject ID, COVID-19 status, age in years and sex.

TCRbeta CDR3 regions were amplified from genomic DNA using the immunoSEQ Assay, a bias-controlled multiplex PCR. In the original analysis: The number of nucleated cells in each sample was estimated from the amplification of reference gene primers within the assay. Sequence reads were collapsed and filtered to measure the absolute abundance of every unique TCRbeta CDR3 rearrangement. Productive Simpson clonality was computed per sample as the square root of Simpson's diversity index over productive rearrangements. What TCRdb holds here is the immuneACCESS table cut down to in-frame rearrangements. Part of the clones is not present; checked against another copy, under half of the missing clones reflect an unresolved V gene, and the others are unexplained. D and trimming come from the DNA, and the V and J calls and clone size come from that table. Recorded for this sample are approximately 350,000 clones; around nine tenths of them occurred a single time. Of the sample, less than 9% falls within the top ten clones.

A word on this clone: The antigen it recognizes is unknown. There are no base qualities to consult, and no much larger clone falls within one base.

In Seattle, one collaborating source enrolled patients while the infection was active and tracked those patients longitudinally over the course of disease. Collaborating institutions collected whole blood in K2EDTA tubes following their own protocols. For TCRbeta analysis, collaborators shipped samples as frozen whole blood, isolated PBMCs, or DNA extracted from either of those sample types. The study at large found these results: Clinical and demographic metadata were provided uncurated, with the amount varying by source and participant.

Trimming removed 1 base from V and 10 bases from J, leaving 14 bases between the germline ends. The germline V gene specifies SGHRS as CDR1 and YFSETQ as CDR2. The CDR3 measures 13 amino acids from cysteine to phenylalanine. Only the CDR3 portion is preserved as DNA: 39 bases, with reading frame beginning at the first base. This chain joins TRBV5-1 to TRBJ1-2, with no D gene named confidently. The sequenced sample was peripheral blood. This receptor was taken from a woman in her fifties or sixties with COVID-19, enrolled during active disease. The DNA is TGCGCCAGCAGCTTGACCCCTCAGGAAGTCTACACCTTC. Its amino acids are CASSLTPQEVYTF.